The 4 T cell receptor beta chains below were found in one sample sequenced in a study of control samples from healthy donors and cancer patients. Repertoires were generated with immunoSEQ multiplex PCR, while TCRdb's copy carries only in-frame clones and drops some. The table has tens of thousands of clones, around 93% seen once. Sequenced: PBMCs. These receptors originate from a man aged 30-40 years with colorectal cancer.

The V gene is TRBV3-1 (or the pseudogene TRBV3-2), the J gene TRBJ2-1; a possible D gene is TRBD2 (6 bases). In germline, CDR1 is LGHDT, CDR2 YNNKEL (reference sequence). The CDR3 has 14 residues. V lost 2 bases and J lost 6, with 11 bases in between. CDR3 DNA sequence: TGTGCCAGCAGCCAAATATCCGGGGGCAATGAGCAGTTCTTC. Protein sequence: CASSQISGGNEQFF.

The chain carries TRBV4-3 and TRBJ1-1; D is unclear. The V gene's germline CDR1 is LGHNA and CDR2 YSLEER. V was cut by 0 bases and J by 11 bases, with 13 bases left in between. This CDR3 comprises 13 residues. The CDR3 coding sequence is TGCGCCAGCAGCCAAGATTGGTCGGAGACGGCTTTCTTT. It codes for CASSQDWSETAFF.

The V call is TRBV5-6, the J call TRBJ2-1; 7 bases are shared with TRBD1. V was pared by 5 bases and J by 15 bases, with 14 bases of the junction left unmatched. CDR1 SGHDT and CDR2 YYEEEE come from the germline V gene. The CDR3 has 13 residues. CDR3 protein: CASSQDNQGVSFF. In nucleotides, the CDR3 is TGTGCCAGCAGTCAGGACAATCAGGGGGTGTCGTTCTTC. The full variable domain, completed using reference TRBV5-6 and TRBJ2-1, is DAGVTQSPTHLIKTRGQQVTLRCSPKSGHDTVSWYQQALGQGPQFIFQYYEEEERQRGNFPDRFSGHQFPNYSSELNVNALLLGDSALYLCASSQDNQGVSFFGPGTRLTVL.

This chain uses TRBV7-2 with TRBJ1-6, with TRBD1 matching 7 bases. V lost 3 bases to trimming and J lost 8 bases; unmatched junction nucleotides: 7. The length of the CDR3 is 15 residues. CDR1 is SGHTA, CDR2 FQGNSA, per germline. Here the CDR3 DNA reads TGTGCCAGCAGCTTGACAGGGCTTAAGGATTCACCCCTCCACTTT. Protein sequence: CASSLTGLKDSPLHF.